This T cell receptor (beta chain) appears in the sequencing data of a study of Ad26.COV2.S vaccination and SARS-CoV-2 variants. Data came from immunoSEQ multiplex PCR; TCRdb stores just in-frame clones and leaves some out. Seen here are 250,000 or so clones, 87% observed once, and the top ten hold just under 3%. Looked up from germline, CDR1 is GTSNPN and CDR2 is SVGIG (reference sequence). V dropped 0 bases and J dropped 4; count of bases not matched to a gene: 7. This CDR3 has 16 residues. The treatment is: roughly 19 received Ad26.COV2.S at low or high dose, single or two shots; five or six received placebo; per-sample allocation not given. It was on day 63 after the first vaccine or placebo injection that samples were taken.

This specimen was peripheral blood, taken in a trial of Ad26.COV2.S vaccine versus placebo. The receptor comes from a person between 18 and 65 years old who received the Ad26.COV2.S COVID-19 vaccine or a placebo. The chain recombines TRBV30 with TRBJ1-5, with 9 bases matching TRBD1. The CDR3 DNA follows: TGTGCCTGGAGTGTAGGAAGGACAGGGGAAAATCAGCCCCAGCATTTT. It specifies CAWSVGRTGENQPQHF. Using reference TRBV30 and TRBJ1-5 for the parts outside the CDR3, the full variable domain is SQTIHQWPATLVQPVGSPLSLECTVEGTSNPNLYWYRQAAGRGLQLLFYSVGIGQISSEVPQNLSASRPQDRQFILSSKKLLLSDSGFYLCAWSVGRTGENQPQHFGDGTRLSIL.